The 21 T cell receptor beta chains below were found in one sample sequenced in a study of cytomegalovirus exposure and HLA in healthy donors. PCR employed 60 Vbeta and 13 Jbeta primers. The table came from immunoSEQ multiplex PCR; TCRdb's copy has only in-frame clones and leaves some out. This table holds about 180,000 clones, around 80% found once. Sequencing was carried out using PBMCs. These receptors all come from a man in his late teens or twenties in good health and CMV-seronegative.

The rearrangement links TRBV5-6 to TRBJ1-3; D is perhaps TRBD1 (6 bases). CDR3 length: 14 amino acids. The V and J ends lost 6 bases and 2 bases respectively, with 12 bases between them. Germline CDR1 and CDR2: SGHDT and YYEEEE. CDR3 sequence (DNA): TGTGCCAGCACCCTCCAGGGGACTGGAAACACCATATATTTT. The encoded protein is CASTLQGTGNTIYF.

The chain links TRBV6-5 to TRBJ2-3, with a possible D match to TRBD1 (5 bases). The CDR3 is made up of 14 amino acids. Germline CDR1 is MNHEY and CDR2 is SVGAGI. V was pared by 5 bases and J by 2 bases, with 11 bases between. The CDR3 nucleotides are TGTGCCAGCAGTCTTACAGGAGCCACAGATACGCAGTATTTT. Encoded protein: CASSLTGATDTQYF.

The genes are TRBV6-1 and TRBJ2-2; TRBD1 agrees at 7 bases. Germline values: CDR1 MNHNS, CDR2 SASEGT. The length of the CDR3 is 15 residues. The V segment lost 6 bases and the J segment 0 bases; nucleotides outside the gene matches: 4. DNA for the CDR3: TGTGCCAGCAGCACCGACAGGGCGAACACCGGGGAGCTGTTTTTT. Its translation is CASSTDRANTGELFF.

This clone was counted a few times. The rearrangement uses TRBV7-2 and TRBJ2-1; D may be TRBD1 (6 bases). Trimming took 4 bases from V and 10 from J, leaving 11 bases between them. Germline V lookup: CDR1 SGHTA, CDR2 FQGNSA. This CDR3 has 12 amino acids. The DNA of the CDR3 is TGTGCCAGCAGCTCAACAGGGAGCGAGCAGTTCTTC. Amino acids: CASSSTGSEQFF. Based on the CDR3 plus reference TRBV7-2 and TRBJ2-1, the full variable domain is GAGVSQSPSNKVTEKGKDVELRCDPISGHTALYWYRQSLGQGLEFLIYFQGNSAPDKSGLPSDRFSAERTGGSVSTLTIQRTQQEDSAVYLCASSSTGSEQFFGPGTRLTVL.

The chain recombines TRBV6-5 with TRBJ1-6; maybe TRBD1 (5 bases). The CDR3 loop spans 15 amino acids. V lost 6 bases and J 2 bases, leaving 11 bases between the germline ends. CDR1 is MNHEY and CDR2 is SVGAGI in the germline V gene. In nucleotides, the CDR3 is TGTGCCAGCAGACCCGACAGAGCCTATAATTCACCCCTCCACTTT. This codes for CASRPDRAYNSPLHF.

This chain joins TRBV19 and TRBJ1-2, with D possibly TRBD1 on 6 matching bases. V was shortened by 3 bases and J by 8 bases, with 19 bases between the two germline ends. Germline V gives CDR1 LNHDA, CDR2 SQIVND (reference sequence). The CDR3 loop spans 15 amino acids. The CDR3 DNA sequence: TGTGCCAGTAGTATCCAAACAGGGTACTTGCGGGGCTACACCTTC. It specifies CASSIQTGYLRGYTF.

This clone has just a few counts. The chain recombines TRBV5-6 with TRBJ2-7; 11 bases agree with TRBD2. This CDR3 region has 14 residues. Germline trimming cut 5 bases from V and 5 bases from J; bases unmatched to any gene: 6. CDR1 and CDR2 (germline): SGHDT, YYEEEE. In DNA form, the CDR3 reads TGTGCCAGCAGGCCCGGGACTAGCGGCGACGAGCAGTACTTC. It specifies CASRPGTSGDEQYF.

The CDR3 nucleotides read TGTGCCAGCAGCCGCGGACTAGCGGGCTCCTACGAGCAGTACTTC. This encodes CASSRGLAGSYEQYF. The genes are TRBV7-2 and TRBJ2-5; 11 bases are shared with TRBD2. Near its end, the DNA agrees better with TRBJ2-7, so the J call may be wrong. The CDR3 has 15 amino acids. Per the germline V gene, CDR1 is SGHTA and CDR2 is FQGNSA.

In this sample, this clone turned up once. The J gene is TRBJ1-2, the V gene TRBV5-5, with D possibly TRBD1 on 6 matching bases. V gave up 5 bases and J gave up 3 bases, with 17 bases separating them. Germline CDR1 reads SGHKS; CDR2 reads YYEKEE (reference sequence). The CDR3 runs to 15 residues. CDR3 coding DNA: TGTGCCAGCAGAGAGACGGACAGCCCCTACTATGGCTACACCTTC. Translating gives CASRETDSPYYGYTF.

The chain uses TRBV5-4 and TRBJ2-7, with 14 bases lining up with TRBD2. Germline V lookup: CDR1 SGHNT, CDR2 YYREEE (reference sequence). The CDR3 has 15 amino acids. V was pared by 3 bases and J by 7 bases, with 6 bases of the junction left unmatched. CDR3 protein: CASSYTTSGRGEQYF. In DNA form, the CDR3 reads TGTGCCAGCAGCTACACGACTAGCGGGAGGGGGGAGCAGTACTTC.

V usage is TRBV13 and J usage is TRBJ2-1, with D possibly being TRBD1 (5 bases). This CDR3 comprises 15 residues. Trimming took off 1 base at V and 3 bases at J, with 10 bases between the two ends. Germline-derived CDR1 and CDR2 are PRHDT and FYEKMQ (reference sequence). The CDR3 nucleotides read TGTGCCAGCAGCTTAGAAAGGGGCAGCTACAATGAGCAGTTCTTC. Its protein product is CASSLERGSYNEQFF.

The gene calls are TRBV11-2 and TRBJ2-2, with TRBD2 identical over 7 bases. The CDR3 sequence is 15 residues long. Germline V gives CDR1 SGHAT, CDR2 FQNNGV. Trimming at V came to 5 bases and at J to 4 bases, leaving 7 bases not matched to a gene. The CDR3 sequence: CASSRTSVITGELFF. As DNA, the CDR3 is TGTGCCAGCAGCCGTACTAGCGTAATCACCGGGGAGCTGTTTTTT.

This chain uses TRBV6-5 with TRBJ1-5, with a possible D match to TRBD1 (5 bases). The CDR3 is 15 residues long. CDR1 is MNHEY and CDR2 is SVGAGI in the germline V gene. The V gene lost 6 bases and the J gene lost 3 bases, with 15 bases spanning the gap. The CDR3 loop reads CASSYGGGHNQPQHF. The CDR3 DNA reads as TGTGCCAGCAGCTATGGGGGGGGTCACAATCAGCCCCAGCATTTT.

The chain is built from TRBV6-5 and TRBJ1-5, with D uncertain. The CDR3 sequence is 13 residues long. CDR1 MNHEY and CDR2 SVGAGI come from the germline V gene. V was trimmed by 4 bases and J by 10 bases, leaving 14 bases between them. The CDR3 loop is CASSSDGLNPQHF. As DNA, the CDR3 is TGTGCCAGCAGTTCGGACGGACTCAATCCCCAGCATTTT.

This rearrangement joins TRBV7-9 to TRBJ1-6; 7 bases align to TRBD1. V shed 1 base and J 9 bases; nucleotides not matched to a gene: 3. CDR1 is SEHNR, CDR2 FQNEAQ, per germline (reference sequence). The CDR3 is 14 residues long. The CDR3, as DNA: TGTGCCAGCAGCTTAGACAGGGGTGGTTCACCCCTCCACTTT. This sequence encodes CASSLDRGGSPLHF.

This clone showed up just once. J is TRBJ2-1 and V is TRBV28, with a weak D call TRBD2 (5 bases). Deletions cut 2 bases from V and 8 bases from J, with 10 bases between. The CDR3 has 13 amino acids. CDR1 is MDHEN and CDR2 is SYDVKM in the germline V gene. The CDR3 region is CASSLTGYHEQFF. The CDR3 nucleotides are TGTGCCAGCAGTTTAACGGGGTACCATGAGCAGTTCTTC.

The V call is TRBV9, the J call TRBJ1-6; TRBD1 matches 7 bases. Germline CDR1 SGDLS, CDR2 YYNGEE. The CDR3 is 14 residues long. After removal of 3 bases from V and 9 bases from J, the junction contained 6 bases not matched to a gene. CDR3 coding DNA: TGTGCCAGCAGCGAAGACAGGGTTTCTTCACCCCTCCACTTT. Encoded protein: CASSEDRVSSPLHF.

The J gene is TRBJ2-7, the V gene TRBV7-9; TRBD2 matches at 11 bases. CDR3 length: 16 amino acids. The germline V gene has CDR1 SEHNR and CDR2 FQNEAQ (reference sequence). The junction had 2 bases not matched to a gene; V was cut back by 1 base and J by 0 bases. The CDR3 here is CASSLGLAGSSYEQYF. The CDR3 DNA reads as TGTGCCAGCAGCTTAGGACTAGCGGGATCCTCCTACGAGCAGTACTTC.

The chain employs TRBV5-4 and TRBJ2-5; 7 bases are a match to TRBD1. The J call may be faulty, since TRBJ2-7 better matches the DNA end. In germline, CDR1 is SGHNT, CDR2 YYREEE (reference sequence). The CDR3 length is 13 residues. The CDR3, as DNA: TGTGCCAGCAGCTTGACAGGGGTGCACGAGCAGTACTTC. Protein: CASSLTGVHEQYF.

V is TRBV19 and J is TRBJ1-1; 7 bases agree with TRBD1. Germline CDR1 is LNHDA and CDR2 is SQIVND (reference sequence). This CDR3 spans 17 amino acids. V shed 6 bases, J shed 4 bases, and the junction held 17 bases outside the gene matches. CDR3 in DNA: TGTGCCAGTAGGGTGACAAATTGGGACAGTTGGGGCACTGAAGCTTTCTTT. It yields the protein CASRVTNWDSWGTEAFF.

This clone was seen just once. This chain links TRBV10-2 with TRBJ2-7, with TRBD2 identical over 8 bases. Germline CDR1 WSHSY, CDR2 SAAADI. V dropped 4 bases and J dropped 6; count of bases not matched to a gene: 8. This CDR3 is built from 14 residues. CDR3 loop: CASSGGGGRCEQYF. CDR3 DNA sequence: TGCGCCAGCAGTGGGGGCGGGGGGAGATGCGAGCAGTACTTC.